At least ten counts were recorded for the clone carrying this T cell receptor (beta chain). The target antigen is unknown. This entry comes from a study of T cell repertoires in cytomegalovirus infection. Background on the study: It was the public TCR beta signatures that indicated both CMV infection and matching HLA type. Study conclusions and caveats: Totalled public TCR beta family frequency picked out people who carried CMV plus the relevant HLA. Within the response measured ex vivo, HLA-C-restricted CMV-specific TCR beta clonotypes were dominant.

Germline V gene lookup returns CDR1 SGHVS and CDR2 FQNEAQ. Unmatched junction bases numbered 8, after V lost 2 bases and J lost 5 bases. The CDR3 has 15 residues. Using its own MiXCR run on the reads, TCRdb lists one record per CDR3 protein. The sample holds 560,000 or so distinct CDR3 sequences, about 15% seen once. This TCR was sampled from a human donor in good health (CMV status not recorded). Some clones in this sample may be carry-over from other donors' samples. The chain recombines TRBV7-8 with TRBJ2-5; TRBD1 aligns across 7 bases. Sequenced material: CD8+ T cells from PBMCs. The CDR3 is CASSLYQGVEETQYF. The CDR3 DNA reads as TGTGCCAGCAGCTTATATCAGGGGGTGGAGGAGACCCAGTACTTC. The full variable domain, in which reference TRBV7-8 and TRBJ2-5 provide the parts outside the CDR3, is GAGVSQSPRYKVAKRGQDVALRCDPISGHVSLFWYQQALGQGPEFLTYFQNEAQLDKSGLPSDRFFAERPEGSVSTLKIQRTQQEDSAVYLCASSLYQGVEETQYFGPGTRLLVL.